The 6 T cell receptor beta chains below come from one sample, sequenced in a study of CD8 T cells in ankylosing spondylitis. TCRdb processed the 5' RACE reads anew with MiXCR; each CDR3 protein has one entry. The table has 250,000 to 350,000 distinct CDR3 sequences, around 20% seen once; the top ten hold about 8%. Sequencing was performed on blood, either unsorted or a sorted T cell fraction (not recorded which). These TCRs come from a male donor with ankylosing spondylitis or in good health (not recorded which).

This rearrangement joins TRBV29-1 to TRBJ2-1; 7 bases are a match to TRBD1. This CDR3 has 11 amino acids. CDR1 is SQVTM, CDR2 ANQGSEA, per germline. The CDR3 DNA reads TGCACGGGACAGTTCTACAATGAGCAGTTCTTC. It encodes CTGQFYNEQFF.

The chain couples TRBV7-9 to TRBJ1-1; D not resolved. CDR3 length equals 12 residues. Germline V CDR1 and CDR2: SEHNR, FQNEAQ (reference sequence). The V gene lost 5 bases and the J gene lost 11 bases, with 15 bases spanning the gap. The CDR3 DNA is TGTGCCAGCAGCACCCCAGGTGGAATGGCTTTCTTT. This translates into CASSTPGGMAFF.

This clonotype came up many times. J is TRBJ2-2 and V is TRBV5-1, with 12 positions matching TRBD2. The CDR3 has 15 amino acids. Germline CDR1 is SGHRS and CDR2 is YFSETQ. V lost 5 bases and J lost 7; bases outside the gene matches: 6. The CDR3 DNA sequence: TGCGCCAGCAGGAACGGACTAGCGGGGATCGGGGAGCTGTTTTTT. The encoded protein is CASRNGLAGIGELFF. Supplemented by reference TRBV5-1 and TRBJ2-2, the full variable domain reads KAGVTQTPRYLIKTRGQQVTLSCSPISGHRSVSWYQQTPGQGLQFLFEYFSETQRNKGNFPGRFSGRQFSNSRSEMNVSTLELGDSALYLCASRNGLAGIGELFFGEGSRLTVL.

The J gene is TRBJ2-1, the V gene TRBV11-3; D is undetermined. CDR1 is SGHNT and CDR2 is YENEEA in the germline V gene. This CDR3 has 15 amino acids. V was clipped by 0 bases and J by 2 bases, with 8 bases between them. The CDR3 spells CASSLESVTYNEQFF. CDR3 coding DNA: TGTGCCAGCAGCTTAGAGTCCGTCACCTACAATGAGCAGTTCTTC.

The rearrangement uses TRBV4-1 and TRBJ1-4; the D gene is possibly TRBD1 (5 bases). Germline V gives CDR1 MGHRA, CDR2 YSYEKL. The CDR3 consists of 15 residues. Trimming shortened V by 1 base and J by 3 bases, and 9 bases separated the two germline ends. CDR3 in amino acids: CASSQGGFANEKLFF. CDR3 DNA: TGCGCCAGCAGCCAAGGGGGGTTCGCTAATGAAAAACTGTTTTTT.

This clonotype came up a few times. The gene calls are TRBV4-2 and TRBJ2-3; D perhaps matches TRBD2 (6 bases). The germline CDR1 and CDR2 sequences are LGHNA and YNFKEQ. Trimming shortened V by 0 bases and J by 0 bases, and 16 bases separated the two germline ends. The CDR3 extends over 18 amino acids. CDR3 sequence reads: CASSQEEGSSGSTDTQYF. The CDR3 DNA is TGTGCCAGCAGCCAAGAAGAGGGAAGTAGCGGTAGCACAGATACGCAGTATTTT.